The 11 T cell receptor beta chains in this list originate from one sample, sequenced in a study of T cell repertoires in cytomegalovirus infection. Antigens of these TCRs are unknown. TCRdb passed the reads through MiXCR, listing each CDR3 protein once. The sample carries 450,000 to 650,000 distinct CDR3 sequences, around 40% recorded once. The sequencing used cultured PBMCs, collected from culture after CMV antigen stimulation. The source is a human donor in good health (CMV status not recorded). Some clones in this sample may be carry-over from other donors' samples.

Many counts were recorded for this clonotype. V is TRBV7-6 and J is TRBJ2-2; 12 positions match TRBD1. The CDR3 is 17 residues long. V shed 5 bases, J shed 7 bases, and the junction held 11 bases outside the gene matches. The germline gives CDR1 SGHVS, CDR2 FNYEAQ. The CDR3 coding sequence is TGTGCCAGCAGCACCCTTGGGGACAGGGGGCCGGACGGGGAGCTGTTTTTT. This gives the protein CASSTLGDRGPDGELFF.

This clonotype has more than one count but fewer than ten. The rearrangement uses TRBV5-6 and TRBJ2-3; 10 positions match TRBD2. Looked up from germline, CDR1 is SGHDT and CDR2 is YYEEEE. This CDR3 comprises 16 residues. V was clipped by 2 bases and J by 2 bases; unmatched bases: 5. The CDR3 is CASSLLLAGHTDTQYF. The CDR3 bases are TGTGCCAGCAGCTTACTACTAGCGGGACACACAGATACGCAGTATTTT. Filled out from reference TRBV5-6 and TRBJ2-3, the complete variable domain reads DAGVTQSPTHLIKTRGQQVTLRCSPKSGHDTVSWYQQALGQGPQFIFQYYEEEERQRGNFPDRFSGHQFPNYSSELNVNALLLGDSALYLCASSLLLAGHTDTQYFGPGTRLTVL.

This chain connects TRBV20-1 to TRBJ2-5; tentative D call: TRBD1 (5 bases). The CDR3 length is 13 residues. V lost 3 bases and J 9 bases, leaving 17 bases between the germline ends. CDR1 and CDR2 from the germline V gene are DFQATT and SNEGSKA (reference sequence). The CDR3 DNA follows: TGCAGTGCTAGGGGGTGGGGCCCCAAGGCCCAGTACTTC. Translating it yields CSARGWGPKAQYF.

CDR3 protein: CAISEPSSGPGGNQPQHF. The CDR3 coding sequence is TGTGCCATCAGTGAGCCTTCGTCGGGGCCAGGGGGCAATCAGCCCCAGCATTTT. The V call is TRBV10-3, the J call TRBJ1-5; D perhaps matches TRBD1 (6 bases). Germline CDR1 reads ENHRY; CDR2 reads SYGVKD. The CDR3 is 18 amino acids. Trimming removed 2 bases at V and 2 bases at J, with 19 bases between.

V usage is TRBV6-6 and J usage is TRBJ1-1; D possibly corresponds to TRBD1 (6 bases). The CDR3 is 13 amino acids. V was pared by 6 bases and J by 4 bases, with 12 bases between. Per the germline V gene, CDR1 is MNHNY and CDR2 is SVGAGI (reference sequence). The CDR3 DNA reads as TGTGCCAGCAGGGTACAGGGAGGCACTGAAGCTTTCTTT. This sequence encodes CASRVQGGTEAFF.

V and J are TRBV7-2 and TRBJ1-6, with D hard to call. V was pared by 5 bases and J by 6 bases, with 14 bases between. The CDR3 runs to 15 residues. Germline-derived CDR1 and CDR2 are SGHTA and FQGNSA. Written as DNA, the CDR3 is TGTGCCAGCAGCACTACAAAGGTCCTTAATTCACCCCTCCACTTT. It encodes CASSTTKVLNSPLHF. Filled out from reference TRBV7-2 and TRBJ1-6, the complete variable domain reads GAGVSQSPSNKVTEKGKDVELRCDPISGHTALYWYRQSLGQGLEFLIYFQGNSAPDKSGLPSDRFSAERTGGSVSTLTIQRTQQEDSAVYLCASSTTKVLNSPLHFGNGTRLTVT.

The chain links TRBV19 to TRBJ2-2, with 8 nucleotides matching TRBD1. After removal of 7 bases from V and 3 bases from J, the junction contained 4 bases not matched to a gene. The CDR3 is 14 residues long. Germline CDR1 and CDR2: LNHDA and SQIVND (reference sequence). The DNA for the CDR3 is TGTGCCAGTATGGGACAGGCTTACACCGGGGAGCTGTTTTTT. It yields the protein CASMGQAYTGELFF. The full variable domain, its missing parts supplied by reference TRBV19 and TRBJ2-2, is DGGITQSPKYLFRKEGQNVTLSCEQNLNHDAMYWYRQDPGQGLRLIYYSQIVNDFQKGDIAEGYSVSREKKESFPLTVTSAQKNPTAFYLCASMGQAYTGELFFGEGSRLTVL.

This clonotype was seen a few times. The V call is TRBV20-1, the J call TRBJ2-1, with 9 positions matching TRBD2. Germline V gene sequence: CDR1 DFQATT, CDR2 SNEGSKA (reference sequence). The CDR3 has 14 amino acids. V lost 8 bases to trimming and J lost 8 bases; unmatched junction nucleotides: 13. The CDR3 loop reads CSPGGRALGDEQFF. CDR3 coding DNA: TGCAGTCCGGGCGGGAGGGCCCTAGGGGATGAGCAGTTCTTC.

There are a few counts of this clonotype. This chain uses TRBV7-8 with TRBJ2-2; D call uncertain. The ends were cut back, 3 bases at V and 5 bases at J, with 13 bases in the middle. Germline values: CDR1 SGHVS, CDR2 FQNEAQ. This CDR3 is 15 amino acids long. CDR3 protein: CASSFLSYETGELFF. In DNA, the CDR3 is TGTGCCAGCAGCTTTCTCTCGTACGAGACCGGGGAGCTGTTTTTT. The full variable domain, in which reference TRBV7-8 and TRBJ2-2 provide the parts outside the CDR3, is GAGVSQSPRYKVAKRGQDVALRCDPISGHVSLFWYQQALGQGPEFLTYFQNEAQLDKSGLPSDRFFAERPEGSVSTLKIQRTQQEDSAVYLCASSFLSYETGELFFGEGSRLTVL.

This clonotype was detected only a few times. The chain is built from TRBV7-2 and TRBJ1-2; no clear D gene. Germline V gene data show CDR1 as SGHTA and CDR2 as FQGNSA. The CDR3 extends over 16 amino acids. The V and J ends lost 1 base and 4 bases respectively, with 16 bases between them. The CDR3 region has the DNA TGTGCCAGCAGCTTAGGGACCCAGAGGAGCGGCTATGGCTACACCTTC. Amino acid sequence: CASSLGTQRSGYGYTF. Full variable domain (rest looked up from reference TRBV7-2 and TRBJ1-2): GAGVSQSPSNKVTEKGKDVELRCDPISGHTALYWYRQSLGQGLEFLIYFQGNSAPDKSGLPSDRFSAERTGGSVSTLTIQRTQQEDSAVYLCASSLGTQRSGYGYTFGSGTRLTVV.

The rearrangement uses TRBV11-2 and TRBJ2-7; a weak D match, TRBD1 (6 bases). The CDR3 is 16 amino acids. Trimming pared 5 bases from V and 7 bases from J, leaving 24 bases between. Germline V gene lookup returns CDR1 SGHAT and CDR2 FQNNGV. The CDR3 region has the DNA TGTGCCAGCAGCGGCCGGCTACAGGGTACCATCGGGGAGCAGTACTTC. Amino acid sequence: CASSGRLQGTIGEQYF. The full variable domain, in which reference TRBV11-2 and TRBJ2-7 provide the parts outside the CDR3, is EAGVAQSPRYKIIEKRQSVAFWCNPISGHATLYWYQQILGQGPKLLIQFQNNGVVDDSQLPKDRFSAERLKGVDSTLKIQPAKLEDSAVYLCASSGRLQGTIGEQYFGPGTRLTVT.